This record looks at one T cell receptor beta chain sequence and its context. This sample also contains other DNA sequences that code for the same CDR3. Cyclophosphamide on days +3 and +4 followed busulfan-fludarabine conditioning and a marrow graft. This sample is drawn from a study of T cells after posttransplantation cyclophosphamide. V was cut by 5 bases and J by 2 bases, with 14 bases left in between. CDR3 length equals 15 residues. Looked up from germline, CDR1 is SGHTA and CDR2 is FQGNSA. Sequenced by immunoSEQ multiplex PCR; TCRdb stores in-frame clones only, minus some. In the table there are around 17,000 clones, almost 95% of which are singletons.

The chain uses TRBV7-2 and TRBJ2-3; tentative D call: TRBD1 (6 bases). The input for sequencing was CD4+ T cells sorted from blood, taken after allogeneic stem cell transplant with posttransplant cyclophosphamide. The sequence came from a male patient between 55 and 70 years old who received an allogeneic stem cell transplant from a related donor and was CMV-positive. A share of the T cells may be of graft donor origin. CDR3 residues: CASSPGRGNTDTQYF. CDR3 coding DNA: TGTGCCAGCAGCCCTGGTAGGGGGAACACAGATACGCAGTATTTT.